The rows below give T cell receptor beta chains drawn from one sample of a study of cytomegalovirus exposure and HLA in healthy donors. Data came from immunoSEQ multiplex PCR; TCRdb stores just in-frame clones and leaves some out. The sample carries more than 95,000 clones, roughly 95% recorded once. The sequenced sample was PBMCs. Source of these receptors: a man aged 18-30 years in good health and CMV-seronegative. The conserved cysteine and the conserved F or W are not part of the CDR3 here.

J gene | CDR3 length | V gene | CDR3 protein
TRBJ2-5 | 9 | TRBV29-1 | SVEGGTPEY
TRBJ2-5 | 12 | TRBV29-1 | SVRPPEGVETQY
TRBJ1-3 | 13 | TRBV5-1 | ASSHDRGPGNTIY
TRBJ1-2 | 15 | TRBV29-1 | SVGPEGQGKDGHGYT
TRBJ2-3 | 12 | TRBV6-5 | ASSYGPSTDTQY
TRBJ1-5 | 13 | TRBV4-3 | ASSLHRRPFRTQH
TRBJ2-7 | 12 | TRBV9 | ASSPDDTSYEQY
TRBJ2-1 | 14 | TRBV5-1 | ASSLEGGSSYNEQF
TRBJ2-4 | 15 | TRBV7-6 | ASSLEAGDRKGNIQY
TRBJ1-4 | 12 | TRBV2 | ASRLSAAGEKLF
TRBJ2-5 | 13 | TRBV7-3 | ASSPAAGGLRAQY
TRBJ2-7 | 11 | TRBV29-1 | SVGQGIIDEQY
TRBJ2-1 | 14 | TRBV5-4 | ASSFMGLAGGDEQF
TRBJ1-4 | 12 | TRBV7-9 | ASSPGQFNEKLF
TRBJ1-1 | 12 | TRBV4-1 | ASSPKEGATEAF
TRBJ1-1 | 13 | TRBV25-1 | ASSEVGTENTEAF
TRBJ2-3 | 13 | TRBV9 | ASSSKAGGTDTQY
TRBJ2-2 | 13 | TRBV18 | ASSLGQGDTGELF
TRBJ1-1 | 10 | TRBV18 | ASSPAYTEAF
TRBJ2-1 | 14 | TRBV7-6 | ASSPLGLAVYNEQF
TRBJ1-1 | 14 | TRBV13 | ASSARWGQGGTEAF
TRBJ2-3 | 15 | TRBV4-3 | ASSQASGSGRTDTQY
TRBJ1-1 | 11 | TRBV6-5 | ASRWTENTEAF
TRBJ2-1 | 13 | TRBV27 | ASSLSGSFNNEQF
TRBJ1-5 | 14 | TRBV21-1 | ASSKVGGPIHQPQH
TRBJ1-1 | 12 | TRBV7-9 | ASSPQTVNTEAF
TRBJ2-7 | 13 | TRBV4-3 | ASSQGQGVRVEQY
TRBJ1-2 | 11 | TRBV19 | ASSLQKNYGYT
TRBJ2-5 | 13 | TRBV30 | AWKGEQPPQETQY
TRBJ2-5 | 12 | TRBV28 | ASSLGGPQETQY
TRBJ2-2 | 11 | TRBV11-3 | ASSFTNTGELF
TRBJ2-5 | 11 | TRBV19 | ASSIDRGETQY
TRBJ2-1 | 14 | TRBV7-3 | ASSLLSGSSYNEQF
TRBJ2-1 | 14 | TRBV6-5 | ASSYSTPGGYNEQF
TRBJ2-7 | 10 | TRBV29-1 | SVGTGGYEQY
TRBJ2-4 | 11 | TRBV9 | ASSVALGGIQY
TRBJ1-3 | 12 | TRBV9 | ASSLTDSGNTIY
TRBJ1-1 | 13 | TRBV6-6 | ASSYSRQLNTEAF
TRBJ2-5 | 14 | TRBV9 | ASSVVVAGGRETQY
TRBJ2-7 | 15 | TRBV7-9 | ASSLEWGRAGSYEQY
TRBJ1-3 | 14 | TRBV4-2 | ASSQVGGADGNTIY
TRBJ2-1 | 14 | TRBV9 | ASSARLAGPYNEQF
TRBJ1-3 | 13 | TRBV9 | ASSVGEGSGNTIY
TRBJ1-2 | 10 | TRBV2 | ASVEGADGYT
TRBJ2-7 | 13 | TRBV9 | ASSVGPSGAYEQY
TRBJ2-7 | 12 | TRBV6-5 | ASSYQRTSYEQY